Shown below are 27 T cell receptor beta chains from a single sample sequenced in a study of blood T cell repertoires in COVID-19. Profiled with immunoSEQ multiplex PCR; TCRdb holds only in-frame clones, not every one. The table lists some 320,000 clones, roughly 85% of them singletons. The sample comprised peripheral blood. These receptors all stem from a human donor in a cohort sampled during active COVID-19.

A single count supports this clone. This chain links TRBV11-2 with TRBJ1-1; tentatively, D is TRBD1 (6 bases). Trimming took 1 base from V and 4 from J, leaving 13 bases between them. In germline, CDR1 is SGHAT, CDR2 FQNNGV. There are 15 residues in the CDR3. The CDR3 sequence is CASSLVGGATTEAFF. The DNA for the CDR3 is TGTGCCAGCAGCTTAGTAGGGGGGGCCACCACTGAAGCTTTCTTT.

With regard to this clone: Other DNA sequences in the same sample also yield this CDR3. The chain couples TRBV6-4 to TRBJ2-2; D gene uncertain. Germline CDR1 is MRHNA and CDR2 is SNTAGT. The CDR3 length is 13 residues. With 2 bases removed from V and 4 bases from J, the gap between germline ends came to 5 bases. The CDR3 DNA reads TGTGCCAGCAGTGACCGAGGCACCGGGGAGCTGTTTTTT. It encodes CASSDRGTGELFF.

V and J are TRBV18 and TRBJ1-3; 8 nucleotides match TRBD1. In germline, CDR1 is KGHSH, CDR2 LQKENI. V trimming: 4 bases; J trimming: 2 bases; junction bases outside the gene matches: 1. The CDR3 contains 14 residues. CDR3 residues: CASSQGQAGNTIYF. The CDR3 DNA reads as TGTGCCAGCTCACAGGGACAGGCTGGAAACACCATATATTTT.

This clone was detected once. The V gene is TRBV7-9, the J gene TRBJ1-2, with D uncertain. The V end lost 5 bases, the J end lost 4 bases, and 11 bases lay between the germline ends. Germline V gives CDR1 SEHNR, CDR2 FQNEAQ (reference sequence). The CDR3 covers 13 residues. CDR3 sequence: CASSPGGGYGYTF. DNA for the CDR3: TGTGCCAGCAGCCCGGGAGGAGGCTATGGCTACACCTTC.

The chain combines TRBV5-1 with TRBJ2-1, with 7 bases lining up with TRBD1. J lost 9 bases, V lost 1 base, and 7 bases had no gene match. The CDR3 loop spans 14 amino acids. Germline V gene sequence: CDR1 SGHRS, CDR2 YFSETQ. CDR3 sequence reads: CASSLNKGGGEQFF. In DNA, the CDR3 is TGCGCCAGCAGCTTGAACAAAGGGGGCGGTGAGCAGTTCTTC.

This clone is deemed medium-sized. This rearrangement joins TRBV6-4 to TRBJ1-2; D might be TRBD1 (5 bases). The CDR3 is 14 amino acids. The V gene lost 5 bases and the J gene lost 2 bases, with 12 bases spanning the gap. Per the germline V gene, CDR1 is MRHNA and CDR2 is SNTAGT. This CDR3 is CASSPGRGNYGYTF. CDR3 sequence (DNA): TGTGCCAGCAGTCCAGGGCGGGGCAACTATGGCTACACCTTC.

This clone has a handful of counts. The chain has TRBV15 and TRBJ1-1; a weak D match, TRBD1 (6 bases). Germline loops: CDR1 LNHNV, CDR2 YYDKDF (reference sequence). Trimming took 1 base from V and 0 from J, leaving 9 bases between them. The length of the CDR3 is 15 residues. The CDR3 reads CATSRAQGMNTEAFF. The CDR3 bases are TGTGCCACCAGCAGAGCCCAGGGGATGAACACTGAAGCTTTCTTT. Based on the CDR3 plus reference TRBV15 and TRBJ1-1, the full variable domain is DAMVIQNPRYQVTQFGKPVTLSCSQTLNHNVMYWYQQKSSQAPKLLFHYYDKDFNNEADTPDNFQSRRPNTSFCFLDIRSPGLGDTAMYLCATSRAQGMNTEAFFGQGTRLTVV.

The chain links TRBV27 to TRBJ1-5; D gene unclear. CDR1 and CDR2 (germline): MNHEY, SMNVEV (reference sequence). Trimming took off 2 bases at V and 3 bases at J, with 11 bases between the two ends. The CDR3 extends over 15 amino acids. The CDR3 bases are TGTGCCAGCAGTTTACGGCCAGGCATCAATCAGCCCCAGCATTTT. Its translation: CASSLRPGINQPQHF.

Of note for this clone: The sample holds other DNA sequences that translate to the same CDR3. The rearrangement links TRBV7-9 to TRBJ2-7; TRBD1 agrees at 7 bases. The CDR3 totals 13 residues. The germline V gene has CDR1 SEHNR and CDR2 FQNEAQ (reference sequence). V was clipped by 1 base and J by 3 bases; unmatched bases: 0. The CDR3 region has the DNA TGTGCCAGCAGCTTAGGGGACAGCTACGAGCAGTACTTC. It is translated as CASSLGDSYEQYF.

V is TRBV10-2 and J is TRBJ1-2, with TRBD1 matching over 7 bases. With V trimmed by 10 bases and J by 0 bases, 5 bases remained unmatched. The germline V gene has CDR1 WSHSY and CDR2 SAAADI. The CDR3 extends over 13 amino acids. The DNA for the CDR3 is TGCGCCACACAGGGGCTAGCTAACTATGGCTACACCTTC. Translated, it gives CATQGLANYGYTF.

This clone was found a few times. The chain uses TRBV19 and TRBJ1-5, with 8 bases that match TRBD1. The CDR3 extends over 17 amino acids. J was trimmed by 2 bases and V by 6 bases; bases with no gene match: 12. The germline CDR1 and CDR2 sequences are LNHDA and SQIVND (reference sequence). CDR3 residues: CASRSVQGAQGNQPQHF. As DNA, the CDR3 is TGTGCCAGTAGGAGTGTCCAGGGGGCGCAGGGCAATCAGCCCCAGCATTTT.

This clone was seen a handful of times. This chain connects TRBV5-1 to TRBJ1-6; 9 bases map to TRBD1. This CDR3 comprises 15 residues. The germline V gene has CDR1 SGHRS and CDR2 YFSETQ. V gave up 1 base and J gave up 8 bases; unmatched junction bases: 4. Here the CDR3 reads CASSLRRDRDSPLHF. CDR3 DNA sequence: TGCGCCAGCAGCTTGAGACGGGACAGGGATTCACCCCTCCACTTT.

This clone was found a few times. The chain carries TRBV4-1 and TRBJ2-1; 14 positions match TRBD2. The CDR3 is 18 amino acids. Looked up from germline, CDR1 is MGHRA and CDR2 is YSYEKL. V dropped 2 bases and J dropped 2; count of bases not matched to a gene: 5. The CDR3 DNA follows: TGCGCCAGCAGCCAAAAAGGGGGACTAGCGGGGGCCTACAATGAGCAGTTCTTC. It is translated as CASSQKGGLAGAYNEQFF.

This chain joins TRBV27 and TRBJ1-1; D unresolved. The CDR3 spans 15 residues. Germline CDR1 MNHEY, CDR2 SMNVEV (reference sequence). Trimming shortened V by 0 bases and J by 4 bases, and 12 bases separated the two germline ends. The CDR3 DNA follows: TGTGCCAGCAGTTTATCTCGAGGTGTCGGCACTGAAGCTTTCTTT. Translation: CASSLSRGVGTEAFF.

The chain uses TRBV5-1 and TRBJ1-1; 7 bases fit TRBD1. Germline CDR1 reads SGHRS; CDR2 reads YFSETQ. Trimming took 3 bases from V and 6 from J; bases not matched to a gene: 8. This CDR3 comprises 14 residues. CDR3 sequence: CASSYEGARAEAFF. The DNA for the CDR3 is TGCGCCAGCAGCTATGAGGGGGCGCGAGCTGAAGCTTTCTTT.

The chain recombines TRBV7-9 with TRBJ1-4; 7 positions match TRBD1. This CDR3 spans 17 amino acids. Germline V gene sequence: CDR1 SEHNR, CDR2 FQNEAQ (reference sequence). Trimming took 3 bases from V and 4 from J; bases not matched to a gene: 11. The CDR3 region is CASSFGDRARYNEKLFF. CDR3 nucleotide sequence: TGTGCCAGCAGCTTTGGAGACAGGGCACGTTATAATGAAAAACTGTTTTTT.

CDR3 sequence reads: CASSEARAGGLGNEQFF. The CDR3 DNA reads as TGTGCCAGCAGTGAAGCGAGAGCGGGGGGGCTAGGCAATGAGCAGTTCTTC. V is TRBV6-1 and J is TRBJ2-1, with 10 nucleotides matching TRBD2. J gave up 6 bases and V 0 bases, and 8 bases lay outside the gene matches. This CDR3 region has 17 residues. Per the germline V gene, CDR1 is MNHNS and CDR2 is SASEGT.

This chain connects TRBV6-5 to TRBJ1-2; 8 bases match TRBD1. CDR1 and CDR2 (germline): MNHEY, SVGAGI. With V trimmed by 7 bases and J by 2 bases, 6 bases remained unmatched. CDR3 length: 14 residues. DNA for the CDR3: TGTGCCAGCATTATGGACAGGGCCAACTATGGCTACACCTTC. Translated: CASIMDRANYGYTF.

The genes are TRBV19 and TRBJ1-1; possible D gene TRBD1, 6 bases. V lost 6 bases and J lost 6, with 23 bases in between. The CDR3 runs to 16 residues. In germline, CDR1 is LNHDA, CDR2 SQIVND (reference sequence). CDR3 DNA sequence: TGTGCCAGTAGCCCCGTCTGGGGGCAACGGGCTCCTGAAGCTTTCTTT. As protein: CASSPVWGQRAPEAFF.

The chain couples TRBV2 to TRBJ2-3; no clear D. The germline V gene encodes CDR1 SNHLY and CDR2 FYNNEI. The CDR3 spans 13 residues. Deletions cut 1 base from V and 4 bases from J, with 6 bases between. CDR3: CASSEDLPDTQYF. As DNA, the CDR3 is TGTGCCAGCAGTGAAGATCTCCCAGATACGCAGTATTTT.

The V gene is TRBV3-1 (or the pseudogene TRBV3-2), the J gene TRBJ1-1, with TRBD1 identical over 8 bases. The V segment lost 6 bases and the J segment 1 base; nucleotides outside the gene matches: 16. The CDR3 loop spans 18 amino acids. From germline, CDR1 is LGHDT and CDR2 YNNKEL (reference sequence). The CDR3 DNA sequence: TGTGCCAGCAGTTCGACACTCAGGGGGCTCGGTTCGAACACTGAAGCTTTCTTT. It is translated as CASSSTLRGLGSNTEAFF.

V is TRBV10-2 and J is TRBJ2-7, with D possibly TRBD2 on 5 matching bases. CDR3 size: 13 residues. Trimming took off 4 bases at V and 1 base at J, with 8 bases between the two ends. Looked up from germline, CDR1 is WSHSY and CDR2 is SAAADI. The CDR3 is CASSGRGSYEQYF. CDR3 nucleotide sequence: TGCGCCAGCAGTGGCCGGGGATCCTACGAGCAGTACTTC.

The chain joins TRBV9 to TRBJ1-1; D ambiguous. Germline CDR1 SGDLS, CDR2 YYNGEE. This CDR3 comprises 15 residues. V shed 2 bases and J shed 0 bases, with 11 bases lying between them. CDR3 coding DNA: TGTGCCAGCAGCGTTCGGCGGGGTTTGAACACTGAAGCTTTCTTT. Encoded protein: CASSVRRGLNTEAFF.

This chain joins TRBV9 and TRBJ2-1; a weak D match, TRBD2 (6 bases). The CDR3 extends over 15 amino acids. V shed 0 bases and J shed 3 bases, with 10 bases lying between them. Germline CDR1 reads SGDLS; CDR2 reads YYNGEE. CDR3 sequence reads: CASSVGGGDYNEQFF. CDR3 in DNA: TGTGCCAGCAGCGTAGGTGGCGGGGACTACAATGAGCAGTTCTTC.

At least ten counts were recorded for this clone. V gene TRBV24-1 combines with J gene TRBJ1-2; TRBD1 matches 7 bases. The germline CDR1 and CDR2 sequences are KGHDR and SFDVKD. The ends lost 3 bases at V and 5 bases at J; junction bases unmatched: 11. The CDR3 runs to 16 residues. CDR3 region: CATSDGTGASGYGYTF. The CDR3 nucleotides are TGTGCCACCAGTGATGGAACAGGGGCATCTGGGTATGGCTACACCTTC.

V gene TRBV27 combines with J gene TRBJ2-2; D gene ambiguous. Germline loops: CDR1 MNHEY, CDR2 SMNVEV (reference sequence). The CDR3 is made up of 16 amino acids. The germline V and J ends were trimmed by 2 bases and 1 base, with 11 bases remaining between them. The CDR3 DNA reads TGTGCCAGCAGTTTAGGGCCTCCCTTGAACACCGGGGAGCTGTTTTTT. Translated: CASSLGPPLNTGELFF.

V is TRBV5-4 and J is TRBJ1-1, with TRBD1 matching over 7 bases. CDR3 length: 14 amino acids. V lost 4 bases, J lost 3 bases, and 6 bases stayed unmatched. Germline V gives CDR1 SGHNT, CDR2 YYREEE (reference sequence). CDR3 nucleotide sequence: TGTGCCAGCAGCGAACAGGGGTGGGACACTGAAGCTTTCTTT. Translating it yields CASSEQGWDTEAFF.